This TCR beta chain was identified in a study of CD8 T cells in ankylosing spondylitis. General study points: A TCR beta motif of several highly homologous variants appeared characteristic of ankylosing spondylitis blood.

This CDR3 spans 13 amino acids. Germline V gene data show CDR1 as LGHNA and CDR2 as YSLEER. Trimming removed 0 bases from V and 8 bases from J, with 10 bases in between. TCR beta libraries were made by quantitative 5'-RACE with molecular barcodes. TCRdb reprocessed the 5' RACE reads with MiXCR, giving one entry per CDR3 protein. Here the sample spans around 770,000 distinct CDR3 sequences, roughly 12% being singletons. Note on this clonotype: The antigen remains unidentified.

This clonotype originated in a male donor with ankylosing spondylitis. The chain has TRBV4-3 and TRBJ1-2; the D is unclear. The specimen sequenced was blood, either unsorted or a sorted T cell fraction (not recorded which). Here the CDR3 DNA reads TGCGCCAGCAGCCAAGATCTGTTTCGGGGCTACACCTTC. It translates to CASSQDLFRGYTF.